A selection of T cell receptor beta chains follows, all from one sample in a study of T cell changes during pregnancy in multiple sclerosis. Only in-frame clones appear in the TCRdb table, and some are missing; sequencing was by immunoSEQ multiplex PCR. This table has about 92,000 clones, around 92% appearing once. Sequencing used peripheral blood, obtained in the first trimester of pregnancy. The receptor source for this set is a female donor with multiple sclerosis, enrolled in a pregnancy study. The CDR3 runs from the conserved cysteine through the conserved F or W. The order of the fields is V gene, J gene, clone size, D gene, CDR3 length, CDR3 DNA, CDR3 protein. The D gene is left open where the match is weak. Clone sizes are given selectively: once, few, many, or a class where the clone is expanded.

v_gene: TRBV7-2; j_gene: TRBJ2-7; abundance: -; d_gene: TRBD2; len: 15; CDR3nt: TGTGCCAGCAGCGTTAGCGGGAAGCTAGCCTACGAGCAGTACTTC; CDR3aa: CASSVSGKLAYEQYF
v_gene: TRBV10-3; j_gene: TRBJ2-1; abundance: -; d_gene: TRBD2; len: 17; CDR3nt: TGTGCCATCAGTGGTGGGCTAGGGACTAGCGGGAGCTATGAGCAGTTCTTC; CDR3aa: CAISGGLGTSGSYEQFF
v_gene: TRBV6-5; j_gene: TRBJ2-7; abundance: -; d_gene: -; len: 14; CDR3nt: TGTGCCAGCGCGGGGGCGCCTCCAACCTACGAGCAGTACTTC; CDR3aa: CASAGAPPTYEQYF
v_gene: TRBV15; j_gene: TRBJ1-1; abundance: -; d_gene: -; len: 15; CDR3nt: TGTGCCACCAGCAGAGAGGCGACAGGGAACACTGAAGCTTTCTTT; CDR3aa: CATSREATGNTEAFF
v_gene: TRBV7-8; j_gene: TRBJ2-7; abundance: -; d_gene: TRBD2; len: 14; CDR3nt: TGTGCCAGCAGCCGAGCGGGAGTCACCTACGAGCAGTACTTC; CDR3aa: CASSRAGVTYEQYF
v_gene: TRBV5-1; j_gene: TRBJ2-1; abundance: -; d_gene: -; len: 15; CDR3nt: TGCGCCAGCAGCCCTGGGCAGGGGTCCTACAATGAGCAGTTCTTC; CDR3aa: CASSPGQGSYNEQFF
v_gene: TRBV7-2; j_gene: TRBJ2-1; abundance: -; d_gene: -; len: 15; CDR3nt: TGTGCCAGCAGCTCCCGGGGACAACCAGGCAATGAGCAGTTCTTC; CDR3aa: CASSSRGQPGNEQFF
v_gene: TRBV7-2; j_gene: TRBJ2-7; abundance: few; d_gene: TRBD1; len: 16; CDR3nt: TGTGCCAGCAGCCTGTGGTGGACAGGAAGCTCCTACGAGCAGTACTTC; CDR3aa: CASSLWWTGSSYEQYF
v_gene: TRBV6-5; j_gene: TRBJ2-7; abundance: -; d_gene: -; len: 13; CDR3nt: TGTGCCAGCAGTCGAAGCAAGCAGGGGATGATGCACTTC; CDR3aa: CASSRSKQGMMHF
v_gene: TRBV6-6; j_gene: TRBJ2-2; abundance: -; d_gene: -; len: 12; CDR3nt: TGTGTCATGGGCGCCGGCACCGGGGAGCTGTTTTTT; CDR3aa: CVMGAGTGELFF
v_gene: TRBV28; j_gene: TRBJ2-5; abundance: -; d_gene: TRBD1; len: 15; CDR3nt: TGTGCCAGCAGTTGGGGGACAGGGTCGGAGGAGACCCAGTACTTC; CDR3aa: CASSWGTGSEETQYF
v_gene: TRBV27; j_gene: TRBJ1-4; abundance: -; d_gene: -; len: 14; CDR3nt: TGTGCCAGCAGTTTGTTCGCAACTAATGAAAAACTGTTTTTT; CDR3aa: CASSLFATNEKLFF
v_gene: TRBV29-1; j_gene: TRBJ2-1; abundance: once; d_gene: -; len: 10; CDR3nt: TGCGGCGCAGGGGTCAATGAGCAGTTCTTC; CDR3aa: CGAGVNEQFF
v_gene: TRBV9; j_gene: TRBJ2-3; abundance: -; d_gene: TRBD2; len: 15; CDR3nt: TGTGCCAGCAGCCTGACTAGCGGGAGTTCAGATACGCAGTATTTT; CDR3aa: CASSLTSGSSDTQYF
v_gene: TRBV15; j_gene: TRBJ2-5; abundance: -; d_gene: TRBD2; len: 16; CDR3nt: TGTGCCACCAGCAGGGCTAGCGGGAGGGGTCGGGAGACCCAGTACTTC; CDR3aa: CATSRASGRGRETQYF
v_gene: TRBV29-1; j_gene: TRBJ2-7; abundance: -; d_gene: -; len: 13; CDR3nt: TGCAGCGTTGGATCGCGGGGATTCTACGAGCAGTACTTC; CDR3aa: CSVGSRGFYEQYF
v_gene: TRBV29-1; j_gene: TRBJ2-7; abundance: -; d_gene: TRBD1; len: 11; CDR3nt: TGCAGCGTAGGACAGGTAGCCGAGCAGTACTTC; CDR3aa: CSVGQVAEQYF
v_gene: TRBV28; j_gene: TRBJ2-3; abundance: once; d_gene: TRBD1; len: 14; CDR3nt: TGTGCCAGCTGGAGGACAGGGAACACAGATACGCAGTATTTT; CDR3aa: CASWRTGNTDTQYF
v_gene: TRBV21-1; j_gene: TRBJ1-5; abundance: -; d_gene: -; len: 18; CDR3nt: TGTGCCAGCAGCAAGGTACGAGACAGGGGGCTTAGCAATCAGCCCCAGCATTTT; CDR3aa: CASSKVRDRGLSNQPQHF
v_gene: TRBV11-3; j_gene: TRBJ2-7; abundance: once; d_gene: -; len: 13; CDR3nt: TGTGCCAGCAGCTTAGAGTTCTCCAGCGAGCAGTACTTC; CDR3aa: CASSLEFSSEQYF
v_gene: TRBV7-9; j_gene: TRBJ1-5; abundance: -; d_gene: -; len: 12; CDR3nt: TGTGCCAGCAGCTTAGACCTACAGCCCCAGCATTTT; CDR3aa: CASSLDLQPQHF
v_gene: TRBV6-1; j_gene: TRBJ2-7; abundance: -; d_gene: TRBD2; len: 15; CDR3nt: TGTGCCAGCAGTGAATTCCGCGGGAGGGTGTCTGAGCAGTACTTC; CDR3aa: CASSEFRGRVSEQYF
v_gene: TRBV15; j_gene: TRBJ2-7; abundance: -; d_gene: -; len: 16; CDR3nt: TGTGCCACCAGCAGACCACCAGGGGCTCTTCCCTACGAGCAGTACTTC; CDR3aa: CATSRPPGALPYEQYF
v_gene: TRBV6-5; j_gene: TRBJ2-7; abundance: -; d_gene: -; len: 11; CDR3nt: TGTGCCATCGGACAGACCTACGAGCAGTACTTC; CDR3aa: CAIGQTYEQYF
v_gene: TRBV21-1; j_gene: TRBJ2-7; abundance: once; d_gene: -; len: 14; CDR3nt: TGTGCCAGCAGCAACATAGAGGGTTACTACGAGCAGTACTTC; CDR3aa: CASSNIEGYYEQYF
v_gene: TRBV21-1; j_gene: TRBJ1-4; abundance: -; d_gene: -; len: 15; CDR3nt: TGTGCCAGCAGACAACAGGAGAGGCTGAATGAAAAACTGTTTTTT; CDR3aa: CASRQQERLNEKLFF
v_gene: TRBV7-9; j_gene: TRBJ2-7; abundance: -; d_gene: -; len: 11; CDR3nt: TGTGCCAGCAGCTCCGTGTCCGAGCAGTACTTC; CDR3aa: CASSSVSEQYF